This TCR beta chain was retrieved from a study of control samples from healthy donors and cancer patients. The CDR3 is made up of 13 amino acids. Trimming stripped 6 bases from V and 6 bases from J, with 15 bases between. Germline lookup yields CDR1 MNHEY and CDR2 SVGEGT. Repertoires were generated with immunoSEQ multiplex PCR, while TCRdb's copy carries only in-frame clones and drops some. Among about 140,000 clones listed, roughly 92% were seen once. Sequences were obtained from blood. This TCR was sampled from a man aged 25 to 40 in good health. V gene TRBV6-2 or TRBV6-3 combines with J gene TRBJ2-7; D not certain. The CDR3 region is CASSGSERFEQYF. The CDR3 DNA sequence: TGTGCCAGCAGCGGATCAGAAAGATTCGAGCAGTACTTC.